This T cell receptor beta chain was captured in a study of identifying expanded T cells in peripheral blood. Findings of the study overall: Variance in clone template counts between two-week samples significantly increased with total template count across all healthy donors. Roughly 1.2 clones differed between technical replicates, versus approximately 17 and 20 over time.

As concerns this clone: What it binds is not known.

Healthy donors had no documented immune events, such as infections, while sampled. Germline V gene lookup returns CDR1 LNHDA and CDR2 SQIVND (reference sequence). The CDR3 has 15 amino acids. Trimming removed 1 base at V and 3 bases at J, with 11 bases between. TCRdb's table, derived via immunoSEQ multiplex PCR, lists solely in-frame clones and lacks some. The table records roughly 100,000 clones, about 88% of them present only once. This clonotype was obtained from a person aged 18 to 75 in good health. Sample: blood. The chain carries TRBV19 and TRBJ2-3; TRBD1 is a possible D gene (5 bases). The DNA for the CDR3 is TGTGCCAGTAGTATAGGCAGGGTATTGACAGATACGCAGTATTTT. This gives the protein CASSIGRVLTDTQYF.